This TCR beta chain was retrieved from a study of monozygotic twins with inflammatory bowel disease. Study-level findings and limits: IBD patients shared fewer clonotypes with other individuals than healthy twins, especially patients with disease activity signs. No distinction between different T cell subtypes was possible. Some repertoire variability may stem from patients' differing immunosuppressive treatments.

Of note for this clonotype: Its antigen is not known.

The CDR3 has 16 residues. TCRdb processed the 5' RACE reads again and assigns one entry to each CDR3 protein, with no DNA. The sample table includes 150,000 to 200,000 distinct CDR3 sequences. This receptor was identified in a human donor with ulcerative colitis or Crohn's disease, or a healthy co-twin of an affected twin (not recorded which). The sample comprised blood. This chain connects TRBV12-3 or TRBV12-4 to TRBJ2-5; without DNA, the TCRdb call of TRBD2 cannot be checked. Here the CDR3 reads CASSLQLAGRSETQYF.